The 13 T cell receptor beta chains given below trace back to one sample, sequenced in a study of blood T cell repertoires in COVID-19. The method was immunoSEQ multiplex PCR; TCRdb's version includes in-frame clones alone and lacks a portion of them. There are 87,000 or so clones in the sample; 70% to 90% occur only once, and approximately 2.8% lies in the top ten. The sequencing input was peripheral blood. The origin of the receptors is a woman aged 80 or over with COVID-19, enrolled during active disease.

This rearrangement joins TRBV7-9 to TRBJ2-7; tentative D call: TRBD1 (6 bases). CDR3 size: 14 residues. V shed 0 bases and J shed 3 bases, with 9 bases lying between them. Germline V CDR1 and CDR2: SEHNR, FQNEAQ (reference sequence). CDR3 coding DNA: TGTGCCAGCAGCTTAGCGGGGGCCTACTACGAGCAGTACTTC. Protein sequence: CASSLAGAYYEQYF.

The J gene is TRBJ1-5, the V gene TRBV19; D call uncertain. Germline V gives CDR1 LNHDA, CDR2 SQIVND (reference sequence). V dropped 3 bases and J dropped 0 bases, with 9 bases sitting between them. The CDR3 contains 15 residues. The CDR3 here is CASSMGGYSNQPQHF. The DNA for the CDR3 is TGTGCCAGTAGTATGGGCGGGTATAGCAATCAGCCCCAGCATTTT.

This clone was seen only once. The J gene is TRBJ2-5, the V gene TRBV5-4; 10 positions match TRBD1. The germline V gene has CDR1 SGHNT and CDR2 YYREEE (reference sequence). CDR3 size: 17 residues. The V segment lost 4 bases and the J segment 5 bases; nucleotides outside the gene matches: 14. In DNA form, the CDR3 reads TGTGCCAGCAGCCTAGACAGGGGGCGCGGGTCTTGGGAGACCCAGTACTTC. Its protein product is CASSLDRGRGSWETQYF.

The chain links TRBV27 to TRBJ2-2; 8 bases match TRBD2. Looked up from germline, CDR1 is MNHEY and CDR2 is SMNVEV (reference sequence). The length of the CDR3 is 15 residues. After removal of 6 bases from V and 5 bases from J, the junction contained 8 bases not matched to a gene. In DNA form, the CDR3 reads TGTGCCAGCAGCCGGCGGGGGGCTAAAACCGGGGAGCTGTTTTTT. It specifies CASSRRGAKTGELFF.

This clone has just one count. The chain joins TRBV3-1 (or the pseudogene TRBV3-2) to TRBJ2-1; 12 bases agree with TRBD2. The V and J ends lost 3 bases and 4 bases, in that order; junction bases with no gene match: 4. CDR3 length equals 16 residues. Looked up from germline, CDR1 is LGHDT and CDR2 is YNNKEL (reference sequence). The CDR3 protein is CASSHRTSGRYNEQFF. The CDR3 coding sequence is TGTGCCAGCAGCCATAGAACTAGCGGGAGGTACAATGAGCAGTTCTTC.

The table lists this clone with a count of one. The genes are TRBV9 and TRBJ2-5, with D tentatively TRBD2 (6 bases). This CDR3 contains 12 residues. V was trimmed by 7 bases and J by 0 bases, leaving 7 bases between them. CDR1 SGDLS and CDR2 YYNGEE come from the germline V gene. As DNA, the CDR3 is TGTGCCAGCGGGAGGAACCAAGAGACCCAGTACTTC. This gives the protein CASGRNQETQYF.

This clone appeared a single time. This sequence joins TRBV28 and TRBJ1-5; TRBD1 agrees at 10 bases. There are 15 residues in the CDR3. Losses at the gene ends were 6 bases for V and 6 bases for J; bases not matched to a gene: 8. The V gene's germline CDR1 is MDHEN and CDR2 SYDVKM. The CDR3 nucleotides read TGTGCCAGCAGGCCCGGGACAGGGGATTTTCAGCCCCAGCATTTT. This translates into CASRPGTGDFQPQHF. Full variable domain (remainder filled in from reference TRBV28 and TRBJ1-5): DVKVTQSSRYLVKRTGEKVFLECVQDMDHENMFWYRQDPGLGLRLIYFSYDVKMKEKGDIPEGYSVSREKKERFSLILESASTNQTSMYLCASRPGTGDFQPQHFGDGTRLSIL.

The V call is TRBV7-8, the J call TRBJ2-5; 12 nucleotides agree with TRBD2. The ends lost 1 base at V and 4 bases at J; junction bases unmatched: 7. The CDR3 is 17 amino acids. Germline lookup yields CDR1 SGHVS and CDR2 FQNEAQ. CDR3 in DNA: TGTGCCAGCAGCTTAGATAGGGGACTAGCGGGTAGAGAGACCCAGTACTTC. It is translated as CASSLDRGLAGRETQYF.

V gene TRBV6-2 or TRBV6-3 combines with J gene TRBJ2-2; perhaps TRBD1 as D (6 bases). Trimming took off 5 bases at V and 3 bases at J, with 13 bases between the two ends. In germline, CDR1 is MNHEY, CDR2 SVGEGT. The CDR3 is 15 residues long. CDR3 protein: CASSPGARDTGELFF. The CDR3 DNA reads as TGTGCCAGCAGTCCAGGGGCGAGGGACACCGGGGAGCTGTTTTTT.

This clone appeared a single time. The rearrangement joins TRBV9 to TRBJ1-4; D unresolved. This CDR3 is 13 amino acids long. V was clipped by 0 bases and J by 8 bases, with 8 bases between them. Germline values: CDR1 SGDLS, CDR2 YYNGEE. For the CDR3, the DNA is TGTGCCAGCAGCGTAGCTGGCGGGGAAAAACTGTTTTTT. It specifies CASSVAGGEKLFF. The full variable domain, completed using reference TRBV9 and TRBJ1-4, is DSGVTQTPKHLITATGQRVTLRCSPRSGDLSVYWYQQSLDQGLQFLIQYYNGEERAKGNILERFSAQQFPDLHSELNLSSLELGDSALYFCASSVAGGEKLFFGSGTQLSVL.

J is TRBJ2-3 and V is TRBV10-3; TRBD2 aligns across 12 bases. This CDR3 comprises 18 residues. The germline V gene has CDR1 ENHRY and CDR2 SYGVKD. After removal of 8 bases from V and 0 bases from J, the junction contained 12 bases not matched to a gene. The CDR3 protein is CAILRTSGIPMSTDTQYF. In nucleotides, the CDR3 is TGTGCCATCCTAAGGACTAGCGGGATACCTATGAGCACAGATACGCAGTATTTT.

The chain employs TRBV7-3 and TRBJ2-5, with D possibly TRBD2 on 5 matching bases. CDR3 length equals 13 residues. The germline gives CDR1 SGHTA, CDR2 FQGTGA. V gave up 1 base and J gave up 2 bases, with 5 bases separating them. CDR3 amino acids: CASSLSGQETQYF. The CDR3 coding sequence is TGTGCCAGCAGCTTAAGCGGGCAAGAGACCCAGTACTTC.

This clone was seen only once. The chain recombines TRBV3-1 (or the pseudogene TRBV3-2) with TRBJ2-7; D might be TRBD2 (5 bases). V was pared by 4 bases and J by 3 bases, with 13 bases between. CDR3 length: 14 amino acids. The V gene's germline CDR1 is LGHDT and CDR2 YNNKEL (reference sequence). In nucleotides, the CDR3 is TGTGCCAGCAGCCGCCGGGATCTCTACTACGAGCAGTACTTC. Its translation is CASSRRDLYYEQYF.